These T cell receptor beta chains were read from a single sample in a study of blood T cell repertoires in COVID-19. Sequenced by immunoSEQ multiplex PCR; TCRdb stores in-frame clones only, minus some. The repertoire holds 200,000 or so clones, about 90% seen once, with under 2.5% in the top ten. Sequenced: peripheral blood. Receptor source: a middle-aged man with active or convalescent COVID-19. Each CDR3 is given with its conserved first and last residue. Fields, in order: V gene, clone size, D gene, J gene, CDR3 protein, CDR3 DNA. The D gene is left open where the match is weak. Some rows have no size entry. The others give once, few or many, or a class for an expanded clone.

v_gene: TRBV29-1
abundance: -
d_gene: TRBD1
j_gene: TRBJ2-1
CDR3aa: CSVRDRGWDNEQFF
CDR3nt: TGCAGCGTAAGGGACAGGGGTTGGGACAATGAGCAGTTCTTC

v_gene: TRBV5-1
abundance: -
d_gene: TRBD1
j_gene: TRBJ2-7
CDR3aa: CASLETGGEQYF
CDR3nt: TGCGCCAGCTTGGAAACAGGGGGAGAGCAGTACTTC

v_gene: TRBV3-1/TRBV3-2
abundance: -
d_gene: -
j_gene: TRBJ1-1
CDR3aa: CASRAQGGTEAFF
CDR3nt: TGTGCCAGCAGGGCTCAGGGAGGCACTGAAGCTTTCTTT

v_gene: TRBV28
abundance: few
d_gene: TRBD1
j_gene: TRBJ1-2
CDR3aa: CASSLSDRDGYTF
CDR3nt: TGTGCCAGCAGTTTATCCGACAGGGATGGCTACACCTTC

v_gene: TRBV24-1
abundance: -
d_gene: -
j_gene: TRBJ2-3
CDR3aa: CATSEAGRRADTQYF
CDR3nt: TGTGCCACCAGTGAGGCGGGACGGCGGGCAGATACGCAGTATTTT

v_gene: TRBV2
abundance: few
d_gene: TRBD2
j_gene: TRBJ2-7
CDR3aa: CASSALAGVYEQYF
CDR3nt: TGTGCCAGCAGTGCACTAGCGGGAGTCTACGAGCAGTACTTC

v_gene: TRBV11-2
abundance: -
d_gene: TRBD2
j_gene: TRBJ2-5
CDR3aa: CASSLYPTSGNQETQYF
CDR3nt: TGTGCCAGCAGCTTGTATCCGACTAGCGGGAATCAAGAGACCCAGTACTTC

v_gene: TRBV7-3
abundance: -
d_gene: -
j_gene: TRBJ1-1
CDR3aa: CASSLGTFTEAFF
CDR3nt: TGTGCCAGCAGCTTAGGCACCTTCACTGAAGCTTTCTTT

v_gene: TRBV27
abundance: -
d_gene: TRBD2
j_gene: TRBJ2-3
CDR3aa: CASRTSGVLSTDTQYF
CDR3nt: TGTGCCAGCAGGACTAGCGGTGTCCTAAGCACAGATACGCAGTATTTT

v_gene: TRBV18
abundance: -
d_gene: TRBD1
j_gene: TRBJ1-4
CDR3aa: CASSPGNRGNEKLFF
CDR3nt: TGTGCCAGCTCACCGGGAAACAGGGGTAATGAAAAACTGTTTTTT

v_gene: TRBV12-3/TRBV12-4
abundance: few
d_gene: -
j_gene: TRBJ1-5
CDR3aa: CASRRTGNQPQHF
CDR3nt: TGTGCCAGCAGAAGGACGGGGAATCAGCCCCAGCATTTT

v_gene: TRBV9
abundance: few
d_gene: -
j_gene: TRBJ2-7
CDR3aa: CASSVEPGFYEQYF
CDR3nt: TGTGCCAGCAGCGTAGAGCCAGGGTTCTACGAGCAGTACTTC

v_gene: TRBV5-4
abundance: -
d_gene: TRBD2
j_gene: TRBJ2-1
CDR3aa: CASSTLLAGAYNEQFF
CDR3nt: TGTGCCAGCAGCACCTTACTAGCGGGGGCATACAATGAGCAGTTCTTC

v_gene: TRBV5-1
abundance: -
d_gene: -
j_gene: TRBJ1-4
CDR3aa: CASSWGVVATNEKLFF
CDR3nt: TGCGCCAGCAGCTGGGGCGTGGTTGCAACTAATGAAAAACTGTTTTTT

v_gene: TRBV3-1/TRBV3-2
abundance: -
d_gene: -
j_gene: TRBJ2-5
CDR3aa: CASSRLYIGDRETQYF
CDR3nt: TGTGCCAGCAGCCGGCTCTATATCGGGGATCGCGAGACCCAGTACTTC

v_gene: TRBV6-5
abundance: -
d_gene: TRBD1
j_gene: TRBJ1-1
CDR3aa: CASRGTGGQTAFF
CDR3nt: TGTGCCAGCAGAGGGACAGGGGGCCAAACTGCTTTCTTT

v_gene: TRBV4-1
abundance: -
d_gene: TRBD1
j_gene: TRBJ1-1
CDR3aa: CASSQVFRTGTLNTEAFF
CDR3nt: TGCGCCAGCAGCCAAGTATTCCGGACAGGGACCTTGAACACTGAAGCTTTCTTT

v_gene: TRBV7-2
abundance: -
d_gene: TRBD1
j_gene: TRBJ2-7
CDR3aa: CASRGQGEFSYEQYF
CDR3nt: TGTGCCAGCAGGGGACAGGGCGAATTCTCCTACGAGCAGTACTTC

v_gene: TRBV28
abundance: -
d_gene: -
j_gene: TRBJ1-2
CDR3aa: CASSTRTNGYTF
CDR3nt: TGTGCCAGCAGTACTCGGACAAATGGCTACACCTTC

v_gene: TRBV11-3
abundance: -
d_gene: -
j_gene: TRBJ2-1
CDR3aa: CASSTRGQEQFF
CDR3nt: TGTGCCAGCAGCACCAGAGGACAGGAGCAGTTCTTC

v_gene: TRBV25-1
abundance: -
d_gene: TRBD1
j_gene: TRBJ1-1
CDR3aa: CASRRGQVNTEAFF
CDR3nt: TGTGCCAGCCGTCGGGGACAGGTGAACACTGAAGCTTTCTTT

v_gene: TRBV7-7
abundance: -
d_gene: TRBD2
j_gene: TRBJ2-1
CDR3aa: CASSLRAGGRDEQFF
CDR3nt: TGTGCCAGCAGCTTACGAGCGGGGGGGAGAGATGAGCAGTTCTTC

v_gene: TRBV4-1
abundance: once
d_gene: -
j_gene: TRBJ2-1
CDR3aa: CASSHTGTAPADNEQFF
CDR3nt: TGCGCCAGCAGCCACACCGGGACTGCGCCTGCCGACAATGAGCAGTTCTTC

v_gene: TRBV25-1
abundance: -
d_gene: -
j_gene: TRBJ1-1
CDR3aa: CASSEFGRAKAFF
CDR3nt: TGTGCCAGCAGTGAATTTGGCAGGGCGAAGGCTTTCTTT

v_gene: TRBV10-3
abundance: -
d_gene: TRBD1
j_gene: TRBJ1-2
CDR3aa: CAISSQTGGANYGYTF
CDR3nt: TGTGCCATCAGCTCCCAAACAGGGGGCGCGAACTATGGCTACACCTTC

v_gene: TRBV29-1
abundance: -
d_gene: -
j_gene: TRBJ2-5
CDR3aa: CSVSSDQETQYF
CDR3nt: TGCAGCGTTTCGTCCGACCAAGAGACCCAGTACTTC

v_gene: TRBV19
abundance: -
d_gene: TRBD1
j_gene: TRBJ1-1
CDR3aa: CASSYRTGSTEAFF
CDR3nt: TGTGCCAGTAGCTATAGGACAGGGAGCACTGAAGCTTTCTTT

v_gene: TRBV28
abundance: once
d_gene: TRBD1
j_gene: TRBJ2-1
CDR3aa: CASSLVETGGAGKQFF
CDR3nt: TGTGCCAGCAGTTTAGTCGAGACAGGGGGCGCAGGGAAACAGTTCTTC

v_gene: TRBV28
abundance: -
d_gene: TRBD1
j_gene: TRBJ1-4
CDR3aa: CASSQARQGLKEKLFF
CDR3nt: TGTGCCAGCAGTCAAGCCCGACAGGGGCTTAAGGAAAAACTGTTTTTT

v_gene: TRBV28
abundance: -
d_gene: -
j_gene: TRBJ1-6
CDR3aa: CASGGGGAPLHF
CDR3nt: TGTGCCAGCGGAGGAGGAGGGGCGCCCCTCCACTTT

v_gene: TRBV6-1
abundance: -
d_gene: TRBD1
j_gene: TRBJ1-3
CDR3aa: CASSEAGGQGGNTIYF
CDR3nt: TGTGCCAGCAGTGAAGCGGGAGGACAGGGAGGAAACACCATATATTTT

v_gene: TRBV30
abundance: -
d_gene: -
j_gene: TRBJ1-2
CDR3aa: CACGPYGYTF
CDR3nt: TGTGCCTGTGGACCATATGGCTACACCTTC

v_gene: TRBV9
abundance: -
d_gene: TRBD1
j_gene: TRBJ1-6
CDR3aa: CASSGGQGAKSSPLHF
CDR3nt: TGTGCCAGCAGCGGGGGACAGGGGGCCAAAAGTTCACCCCTCCACTTT

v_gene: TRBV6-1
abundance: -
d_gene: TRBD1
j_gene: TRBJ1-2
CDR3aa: CASSARGQEHSYGYTF
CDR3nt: TGTGCCAGCAGTGCAAGAGGACAGGAACATTCCTATGGCTACACCTTC

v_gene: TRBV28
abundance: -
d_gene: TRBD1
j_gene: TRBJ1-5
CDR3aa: CASSFEGAAVTFNQPQHF
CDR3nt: TGTGCCAGCAGTTTCGAGGGGGCAGCCGTTACCTTCAATCAGCCCCAGCATTTT

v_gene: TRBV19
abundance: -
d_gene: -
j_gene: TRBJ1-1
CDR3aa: CASSMEVGEAFF
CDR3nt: TGTGCCAGTAGTATGGAGGTGGGTGAAGCTTTCTTT

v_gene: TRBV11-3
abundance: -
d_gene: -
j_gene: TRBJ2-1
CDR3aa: CASSSASDNEQFF
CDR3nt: TGTGCCAGCAGCTCCGCTAGCGACAATGAGCAGTTCTTC

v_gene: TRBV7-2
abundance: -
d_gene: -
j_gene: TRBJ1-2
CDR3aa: CASSQSRVYGYTF
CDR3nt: TGTGCCAGCAGCCAGTCCAGGGTTTATGGCTACACCTTC

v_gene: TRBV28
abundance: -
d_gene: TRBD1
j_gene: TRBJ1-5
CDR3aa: CASRDRYSNQPQHF
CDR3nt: TGTGCCAGCCGGGACAGGTATAGCAATCAGCCCCAGCATTTT

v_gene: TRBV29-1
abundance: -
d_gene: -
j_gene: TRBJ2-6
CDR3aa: CSAAGTPISGANVLTF
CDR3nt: TGCAGCGCCGCCGGGACACCAATCTCTGGGGCCAACGTCCTGACTTTC

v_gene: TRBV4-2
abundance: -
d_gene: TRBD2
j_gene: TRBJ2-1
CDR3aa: CASSQGLAGAEQFF
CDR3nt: TGTGCCAGCAGCCAAGGACTAGCGGGAGCTGAGCAGTTCTTC